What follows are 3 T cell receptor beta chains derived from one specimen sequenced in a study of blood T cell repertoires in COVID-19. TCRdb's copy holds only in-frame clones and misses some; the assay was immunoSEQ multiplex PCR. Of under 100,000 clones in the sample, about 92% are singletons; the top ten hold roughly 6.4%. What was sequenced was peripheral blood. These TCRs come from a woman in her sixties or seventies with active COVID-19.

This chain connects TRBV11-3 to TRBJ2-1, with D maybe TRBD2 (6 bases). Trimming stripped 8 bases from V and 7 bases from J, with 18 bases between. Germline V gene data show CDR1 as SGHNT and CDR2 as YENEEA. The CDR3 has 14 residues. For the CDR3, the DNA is TGTGCCAGCGGGTTATCTCGGGGGTTGAATGAGCAGTTCTTC. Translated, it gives CASGLSRGLNEQFF.

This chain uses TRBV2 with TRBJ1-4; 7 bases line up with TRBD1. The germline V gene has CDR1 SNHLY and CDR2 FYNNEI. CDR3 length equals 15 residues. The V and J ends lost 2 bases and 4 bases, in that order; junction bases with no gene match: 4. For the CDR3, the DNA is TGTGCCAGCAGTGAACTGGGACAGAGTAATGAAAAACTGTTTTTT. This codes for CASSELGQSNEKLFF. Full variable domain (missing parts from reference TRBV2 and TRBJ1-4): EPEVTQTPSHQVTQMGQEVILRCVPISNHLYFYWYRQILGQKVEFLVSFYNNEISEKSEIFDDQFSVERPDGSNFTLKIRSTKLEDSAMYFCASSELGQSNEKLFFGSGTQLSVL.

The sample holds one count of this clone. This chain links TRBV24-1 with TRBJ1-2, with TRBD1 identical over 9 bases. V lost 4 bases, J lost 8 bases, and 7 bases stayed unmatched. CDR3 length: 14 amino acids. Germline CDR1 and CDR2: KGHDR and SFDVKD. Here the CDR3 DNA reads TGTGCCACCAGTGACCGAGACAGGGGGAAAGGCTACACCTTC. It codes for CATSDRDRGKGYTF.